Shown below are 28 T cell receptor beta chains from a single sample sequenced in a study of CD8 T cells in ankylosing spondylitis. Study results and limitations: A motif of roughly eight highly homologous TCR beta variants was seen as apparently characteristic of ankylosing spondylitis blood.

These receptors have no identified antigens. TCRdb called the 5' RACE reads again in MiXCR, with one record for every CDR3 protein. The sample contains more than 500,000 distinct CDR3 sequences, about 5.4% of which appear only once. Sample: blood, either unsorted or a sorted T cell fraction (not recorded which). The receptors here all came from a male donor with ankylosing spondylitis.

The table lists this clonotype with a few counts. The chain is built from TRBV6-5 and TRBJ2-7, with a possible D match to TRBD1 (6 bases). This CDR3 is 15 amino acids long. Trimming cost V 4 bases and J 3 bases, with 16 bases left between them. Germline V gene sequence: CDR1 MNHEY, CDR2 SVGAGI. The CDR3 spells CASSSRQALLYEQYF. In DNA, the CDR3 is TGTGCCAGCAGTTCCAGACAGGCGCTACTCTACGAGCAGTACTTC.

This clonotype has ten or more counts. The chain is built from TRBV5-4 and TRBJ2-1; 8 bases line up with TRBD2. CDR1 is SGHNT and CDR2 is YYREEE in the germline V gene (reference sequence). V dropped 3 bases and J dropped 8; count of bases not matched to a gene: 19. CDR3 length: 18 residues. The CDR3 spells CASSSGYNRAGARDEQFF. CDR3 DNA: TGTGCCAGCAGCTCTGGGTATAATAGAGCGGGAGCTAGAGATGAGCAGTTCTTC.

This clonotype came up a few times. J is TRBJ2-5 and V is TRBV20-1; weak D call: TRBD2 (6 bases). The germline CDR1 and CDR2 sequences are DFQATT and SNEGSKA (reference sequence). Trimming pared 7 bases from V and 5 bases from J, leaving 23 bases between. The CDR3 sequence is 15 residues long. The CDR3 protein is CSGGPQGRAGETQYF. CDR3 sequence (DNA): TGCAGTGGGGGCCCCCAGGGCCGGGCGGGGGAGACCCAGTACTTC.

In this sample, this clonotype turned up a few times. The chain is built from TRBV7-2 and TRBJ1-6; D uncertain. The CDR3 covers 15 residues. Per germline, CDR1 SGHTA and CDR2 FQGNSA. Trimming pared 1 base from V and 3 bases from J, leaving 7 bases between. CDR3: CASSLGSGYNSPLHF. CDR3 in DNA: TGTGCCAGCAGCTTAGGCAGCGGCTATAATTCACCCCTCCACTTT.

This clonotype has a count of ten or more. The chain is built from TRBV5-6 and TRBJ1-1; no reliable D call. The V gene lost 1 base and the J gene lost 5 bases, with 6 bases spanning the gap. The germline CDR1 and CDR2 sequences are SGHDT and YYEEEE. This CDR3 is built from 12 residues. The CDR3: CASSLLSTEAFF. CDR3 bases: TGTGCCAGCAGCTTGTTGAGTACTGAAGCTTTCTTT.

This sequence joins TRBV6-5 and TRBJ2-1; D is unresolved. V was clipped by 4 bases and J by 6 bases, with 16 bases between them. This CDR3 is 15 amino acids long. Per the germline V gene, CDR1 is MNHEY and CDR2 is SVGAGI. The CDR3 loop reads CASSLTLLLGNEQFF. The DNA for the CDR3 is TGTGCCAGCAGTTTGACCCTTCTGTTGGGCAATGAGCAGTTCTTC.

This clonotype was picked up many times. The chain has TRBV4-3 and TRBJ2-7; weak D call: TRBD1 (5 bases). V was cut by 0 bases and J by 4 bases, with 13 bases left in between. Per germline, CDR1 LGHNA and CDR2 YSLEER. CDR3 size: 15 residues. The CDR3 here is CASSQDPTQGYEQYF. The CDR3 bases are TGCGCCAGCAGCCAAGATCCGACTCAGGGATACGAGCAGTACTTC.

The chain uses TRBV7-2 and TRBJ2-5; 9 nucleotides agree with TRBD1. CDR1 and CDR2 from the germline V gene are SGHTA and FQGNSA. The CDR3 contains 14 residues. Trimming cost V 3 bases and J 5 bases; bases outside gene matches: 4. In DNA, the CDR3 is TGTGCCAGCAGCTTGGGGACAGGGAAGGAGACCCAGTACTTC. Translation: CASSLGTGKETQYF.

This clonotype was counted at least ten times. The chain employs TRBV5-1 and TRBJ2-2; no definite D call. V was clipped by 3 bases and J by 0 bases, with 12 bases between them. The CDR3 spans 16 residues. Germline V gene sequence: CDR1 SGHRS, CDR2 YFSETQ. The CDR3 region has the DNA TGCGCCAGCAGCTCAAGGACGGGCGCGAACACCGGGGAGCTGTTTTTT. It specifies CASSSRTGANTGELFF.

This clonotype appeared many times. The chain recombines TRBV7-2 with TRBJ2-3; 7 bases align to TRBD2. J was trimmed by 6 bases and V by 5 bases; bases with no gene match: 11. Germline CDR1 is SGHTA and CDR2 is FQGNSA. CDR3 length equals 15 residues. The CDR3 coding sequence is TGTGCCAGCAGCCCGGTGGGAGGGGCCGGGGATACGCAGTATTTT. Translating it yields CASSPVGGAGDTQYF.

The chain joins TRBV4-3 to TRBJ2-7, with 10 bases identical to TRBD2. This CDR3 is 17 amino acids long. The germline V gene encodes CDR1 LGHNA and CDR2 YSLEER. V shed 1 base and J 6 bases; nucleotides not matched to a gene: 12. CDR3 amino acids: CASSQGWLGTSVGEQYF. In DNA, the CDR3 is TGCGCCAGCAGCCAAGGGTGGCTGGGGACTAGCGTGGGCGAGCAGTACTTC.

In this sample, this clonotype turned up a few times. This rearrangement joins TRBV7-2 to TRBJ1-4, with a tentative D call TRBD1 (5 bases). In germline, CDR1 is SGHTA, CDR2 FQGNSA. This CDR3 is built from 15 residues. Trimming removed 1 base from V and 3 bases from J, with 9 bases in between. Here the CDR3 reads CASSLGGWANEKLFF. The CDR3 DNA follows: TGTGCCAGCAGCTTAGGGGGGTGGGCTAATGAAAAACTGTTTTTT.

This clonotype was detected many times. The rearrangement uses TRBV5-1 and TRBJ1-4, with D hard to call. Between the trimmed V and J ends, which lost 5 bases and 8 bases, there was a span of 16 bases. Per germline, CDR1 SGHRS and CDR2 YFSETQ. The CDR3 length is 14 residues. The CDR3 is CASRRAPEEEKLFF. The CDR3, as DNA: TGCGCCAGCAGGAGGGCCCCGGAGGAGGAAAAACTGTTTTTT. Full variable domain (outside the CDR3, taken from reference TRBV5-1 and TRBJ1-4): KAGVTQTPRYLIKTRGQQVTLSCSPISGHRSVSWYQQTPGQGLQFLFEYFSETQRNKGNFPGRFSGRQFSNSRSEMNVSTLELGDSALYLCASRRAPEEEKLFFGSGTQLSVL.

This clonotype came up a few times. The V and J genes are TRBV12-3 or TRBV12-4 and TRBJ2-5, with D possibly matching TRBD2 (6 bases). This CDR3 region has 14 residues. V was cut by 6 bases and J by 2 bases, with 13 bases left in between. CDR3: CASRRPGVQETQYF. The CDR3 nucleotides are TGTGCCAGCAGACGGCCGGGAGTTCAAGAGACCCAGTACTTC.

Many counts were recorded for this clonotype. CDR3 DNA: TGCAGTGCTAGAATGGGGTACAATGAGCAGTTCTTC. This gives the protein CSARMGYNEQFF. The V gene is TRBV20-1, the J gene TRBJ2-1; the D is unclear. The CDR3 contains 12 residues. V lost 2 bases to trimming and J lost 4 bases, with 6 bases between them. CDR1 is DFQATT, CDR2 SNEGSKA, per germline (reference sequence).

This rearrangement joins TRBV20-1 to TRBJ2-7, with TRBD2 as a possible D gene (6 bases). Germline CDR1 and CDR2: DFQATT and SNEGSKA (reference sequence). The V and J ends lost 5 bases and 5 bases respectively, with 16 bases between them. The CDR3 is 13 residues long. The CDR3 reads CSAGAGLFHEQYF. The CDR3 nucleotides read TGCAGTGCTGGGGCCGGACTATTCCACGAGCAGTACTTC.

This clonotype was counted many times. The V gene is TRBV4-3, the J gene TRBJ1-1; tentatively, D is TRBD1 (5 bases). The CDR3 totals 15 residues. Germline CDR1 and CDR2: LGHNA and YSLEER. The ends were cut back, 1 base at V and 4 bases at J, with 13 bases in the middle. Written as DNA, the CDR3 is TGCGCCAGCAGCCAAGGGTGGGGGGGAGGCACTGAAGCTTTCTTT. Residues: CASSQGWGGGTEAFF.

This clonotype was counted at least ten times. The chain is built from TRBV29-1 and TRBJ2-3; D remains ambiguous. CDR1 SQVTM and CDR2 ANQGSEA come from the germline V gene. Trimming cost V 6 bases and J 2 bases, with 9 bases left between them. The CDR3 is made up of 12 amino acids. The CDR3, as DNA: TGCAGCGTCGTGAAAACCACAGATACGCAGTATTTT. This sequence encodes CSVVKTTDTQYF.

This clonotype has ten or more counts. One junction end does not reproduce the germline sequence, and a read error may be involved. This chain's CDR3 is CSASSDAGVPF. CDR3 nucleotide sequence: TGCAGTGCTAGCTCTGATGCGGGAGTGCCATTT. The chain carries TRBV20-1 and TRBJ2-3, with 7 bases identical to TRBD2. Germline V gives CDR1 DFQATT, CDR2 SNEGSKA (reference sequence). This CDR3 spans 11 amino acids.

In this sample, this clonotype turned up many times. This chain connects TRBV6-5 to TRBJ2-7, with D hard to call. Trimming removed 0 bases at V and 2 bases at J, with 20 bases between. Germline V gene data show CDR1 as MNHEY and CDR2 as SVGAGI. This CDR3 has 18 residues. The CDR3 nucleotides read TGTGCCAGCAGTTACTCGATTGGTCGGGCGACGGGTACCTACGAGCAGTACTTC. This encodes CASSYSIGRATGTYEQYF.

This clonotype was observed a handful of times. The genes are TRBV4-2 and TRBJ2-2, with 8 bases that match TRBD1. Per germline, CDR1 LGHNA and CDR2 YNFKEQ. CDR3 length equals 16 residues. The V gene end was trimmed by 4 bases and the J gene end by 3 bases; junction bases not matched to a gene: 7. The CDR3: CASSREAQGDTGELFF. The CDR3 coding sequence is TGTGCCAGCAGCCGAGAGGCACAGGGGGACACCGGGGAGCTGTTTTTT.

This clonotype was counted a few times. This chain uses TRBV7-9 with TRBJ1-5; 7 positions match TRBD1. The trim removed 1 base at V and 5 bases at J, leaving 11 bases unmatched. Germline V gene lookup returns CDR1 SEHNR and CDR2 FQNEAQ (reference sequence). The CDR3 runs 17 residues. The CDR3 here is CASSLDRGRGPDQPQHF. In DNA form, the CDR3 reads TGTGCCAGCAGCTTAGACAGGGGACGAGGTCCAGATCAGCCCCAGCATTTT.

This clonotype was observed many times. This chain joins TRBV7-9 and TRBJ2-7; 10 bases match TRBD2. From germline, CDR1 is SEHNR and CDR2 FQNEAQ (reference sequence). The CDR3 sequence is 14 residues long. The trim removed 4 bases at V and 1 base at J, leaving 1 base unmatched. The CDR3 sequence is CASSWTSGSYEQYF. As DNA, the CDR3 is TGTGCCAGCAGCTGGACTAGCGGTTCCTACGAGCAGTACTTC.

This clonotype was detected a few times. The V gene is TRBV7-9, the J gene TRBJ2-1; no clear D. The CDR3 totals 13 residues. Germline CDR1 reads SEHNR; CDR2 reads FQNEAQ (reference sequence). The V gene lost 2 bases and the J gene lost 5 bases, with 7 bases spanning the gap. CDR3 nucleotides: TGTGCCAGCAGCTTAATAAGTGACAATGAGCAGTTCTTC. It is translated as CASSLISDNEQFF.

This clonotype was seen ten or more times. The rearrangement uses TRBV5-1 and TRBJ2-1, with a weak D call TRBD2 (6 bases). V shed 4 bases and J shed 2 bases, with 16 bases lying between them. This CDR3 has 16 residues. Germline values: CDR1 SGHRS, CDR2 YFSETQ. The CDR3 nucleotides read TGCGCCAGCAGCGTCCCTTCGGGAGCCGCCTACAATGAGCAGTTCTTC. Translated, it gives CASSVPSGAAYNEQFF.

At least ten counts were recorded for this clonotype. The chain carries TRBV7-2 and TRBJ2-6; D gene uncertain. CDR3 size: 16 residues. Germline loops: CDR1 SGHTA, CDR2 FQGNSA. The V end was cut by 4 bases, the J end by 0 bases, with 10 bases between. The CDR3 DNA is TGTGCCAGCAGCTATTTGGCTAGCTCTGGGGCCAACGTCCTGACTTTC. Its protein is CASSYLASSGANVLTF.

This clonotype came up many times. J is TRBJ1-5 and V is TRBV29-1; D perhaps matches TRBD1 (6 bases). Germline CDR1 SQVTM, CDR2 ANQGSEA. V gave up 2 bases and J gave up 6 bases, with 11 bases separating them. The CDR3 consists of 13 residues. This CDR3 reads CSVETGQGQPQHF. The CDR3 DNA reads as TGCAGCGTTGAAACAGGGCAAGGTCAGCCCCAGCATTTT. Full variable domain (rest looked up from reference TRBV29-1 and TRBJ1-5): SAVISQKPSRDICQRGTSLTIQCQVDSQVTMMFWYRQQPGQSLTLIATANQGSEATYESGFVIDKFPISRPNLTFSTLTVSNMSPEDSSIYLCSVETGQGQPQHFGDGTRLSIL.

This clonotype was counted many times. The chain recombines TRBV4-2 with TRBJ2-1, with TRBD1 as a possible D gene (5 bases). The CDR3 covers 15 residues. V lost 2 bases to trimming and J lost 5 bases, with 13 bases between them. Germline CDR1 is LGHNA and CDR2 is YNFKEQ. The CDR3 reads CASSQKPLGDNEQFF. CDR3 DNA: TGTGCCAGCAGCCAAAAGCCCCTAGGGGACAATGAGCAGTTCTTC.